Sequencing of this TCR beta chain was carried out in a study of T cell responses to AZD1222 COVID-19 vaccine. Study observations and caveats: Clonal diversity may have been underestimated in mostly white British donors. Repertoires in all cases were sampled only once the peak T cell response had passed. Spike-specific TCR breadth and depth went up after people got two AZD1222 doses.

Losses at the gene ends were 3 bases for V and 5 bases for J; bases not matched to a gene: 5. The length of the CDR3 is 15 residues. The germline V gene has CDR1 SGHNT and CDR2 YYREEE (reference sequence). This table comes from immunoSEQ multiplex PCR, and its TCRdb copy is limited to in-frame clones, with some not included. This sample yields roughly 270,000 clones, of which approximately 94% are seen a single time; 0.5% to 0.65% belongs to the top ten. Comment on this clone: Its antigen is not known.

Second-dose intervals of approximately 4 or approximately 12 weeks were pooled. This sample comprised peripheral blood, obtained 28 days after the second AZD1222 dose. This rearrangement joins TRBV5-4 to TRBJ2-1, with 10 bases lining up with TRBD2. The receptor's source is an adult who received the AZD1222 COVID-19 vaccine. The CDR3 nucleotides are TGTGCCAGCAGCTCCAAGCGGGAGGGCGACAATGAGCAGTTCTTC. Its translation: CASSSKREGDNEQFF.